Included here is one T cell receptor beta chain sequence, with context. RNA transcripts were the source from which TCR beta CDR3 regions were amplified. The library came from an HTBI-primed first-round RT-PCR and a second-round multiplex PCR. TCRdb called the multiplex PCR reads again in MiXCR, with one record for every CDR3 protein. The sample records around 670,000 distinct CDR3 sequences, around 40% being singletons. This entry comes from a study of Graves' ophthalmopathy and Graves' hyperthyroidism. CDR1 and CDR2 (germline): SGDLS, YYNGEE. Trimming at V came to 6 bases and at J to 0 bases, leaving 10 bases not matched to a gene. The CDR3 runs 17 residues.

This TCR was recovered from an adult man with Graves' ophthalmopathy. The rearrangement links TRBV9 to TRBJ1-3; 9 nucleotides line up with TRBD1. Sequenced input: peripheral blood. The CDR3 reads CASNRITGGRSGNTIYF. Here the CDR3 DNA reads TGTGCCAGCAACCGAATTACAGGGGGCCGCTCTGGAAACACCATATATTTT.